This is a list of T cell receptor beta chains from one sample in a study of cytomegalovirus exposure and HLA in healthy donors. Sequencing was performed with immunoSEQ multiplex PCR; in TCRdb, only in-frame clones are kept and a portion is missing. The data contain around 150,000 clones, about 90% of them singletons. The specimen was PBMCs. These TCRs come from a woman aged 18-29 years in good health and CMV-seropositive. Both conserved end residues are part of each CDR3. The D gene is left open where the match is weak. Not every row has a clone size; where given, it reads once, few, many or a size class.

D: TRBD2
size: NA
length: 15
V: TRBV10-3
J: TRBJ2-5
DNA: TGTGCCATCAGTGAGGGGGGACTAGCGGAAGAGACCCAGTACTTC
CDR3: CAISEGGLAEETQYF

D: TRBD1
size: NA
length: 14
V: TRBV19
J: TRBJ1-2
DNA: TGTGCCAGTATCCCAGGGGACAGTTACTATGGCTACACCTTC
CDR3: CASIPGDSYYGYTF

D: NA
size: NA
length: 13
V: TRBV28
J: TRBJ2-7
DNA: TGTGCCAGCAGTTTCGAGGGTCTGTACGAGCAGTACTTC
CDR3: CASSFEGLYEQYF

D: TRBD2
size: NA
length: 17
V: TRBV7-2
J: TRBJ2-7
DNA: TGTGCCAGCAGCTTAGTGGTGCTTAGCGGGGGATCCTACGAGCAGTACTTC
CDR3: CASSLVVLSGGSYEQYF

D: TRBD2
size: NA
length: 14
V: TRBV15
J: TRBJ2-1
DNA: TGTGCCACCAGCCGACTAGCGGGAGCGGGTGAGCAGTTCTTC
CDR3: CATSRLAGAGEQFF

D: TRBD1
size: NA
length: 17
V: TRBV19
J: TRBJ2-7
DNA: TGTGCCAGTAGTATAGATAGGGACAGGGGAATCTGGAACGAGCAGTACTTC
CDR3: CASSIDRDRGIWNEQYF

D: NA
size: NA
length: 15
V: TRBV15
J: TRBJ1-4
DNA: TGTGCCACCAGTTATAGGGGTGGCACTAATGAAAAACTGTTTTTT
CDR3: CATSYRGGTNEKLFF

D: NA
size: NA
length: 12
V: TRBV9
J: TRBJ2-5
DNA: TGTGCCAGCAGCTTGCCGTCCGGGACCCAGTACTTC
CDR3: CASSLPSGTQYF

D: TRBD1
size: NA
length: 17
V: TRBV9
J: TRBJ1-1
DNA: TGTGCCAGCAGCACGGGACAGGAATTTGTTGGGAACACTGAAGCTTTCTTT
CDR3: CASSTGQEFVGNTEAFF

D: TRBD1
size: NA
length: 14
V: TRBV28
J: TRBJ2-7
DNA: TGTGCCAGCAGTTTGACAGGGTCGGACTCCGAGCAGTACTTC
CDR3: CASSLTGSDSEQYF

D: NA
size: NA
length: 12
V: TRBV7-2
J: TRBJ2-1
DNA: TGTGCCAGCAGCTTAGTGGCGGCTGAGCAGTTCTTC
CDR3: CASSLVAAEQFF

D: TRBD1
size: NA
length: 16
V: TRBV27
J: TRBJ1-5
DNA: TGTGCCAGCCTTGAGAGGGGACAGGGGGTGGATCAGCCCCAGCATTTT
CDR3: CASLERGQGVDQPQHF

D: NA
size: NA
length: 13
V: TRBV5-6
J: TRBJ2-3
DNA: TGTGCCAGCAGCTTGAATCGGGCAGATACGCAGTATTTT
CDR3: CASSLNRADTQYF

D: TRBD1
size: NA
length: 16
V: TRBV4-1
J: TRBJ2-2
DNA: TGCGCCAGCAGCCGGGAGACAGGGATTCTCACCGGGGAGCTGTTTTTT
CDR3: CASSRETGILTGELFF

D: NA
size: NA
length: 14
V: TRBV4-2
J: TRBJ2-1
DNA: TGTGCCAGCAGCCAAGAAAAAGCGGGCCGGGAGCAGTTCTTC
CDR3: CASSQEKAGREQFF

D: TRBD1
size: once
length: 13
V: TRBV13
J: TRBJ2-1
DNA: TGTGCCAGCAGTTCCGACAGGGACAATGAGCAGTTCTTC
CDR3: CASSSDRDNEQFF

D: NA
size: NA
length: 14
V: TRBV5-6
J: TRBJ2-2
DNA: TGTGCCAGCAGCGAGACAGGGAACACCGGGGAGCTGTTTTTT
CDR3: CASSETGNTGELFF

D: TRBD1
size: NA
length: 14
V: TRBV11-2
J: TRBJ1-5
DNA: TGTGCCAGCAGCTTAGGACAGGGGGATCAGCCCCAGCATTTT
CDR3: CASSLGQGDQPQHF

D: TRBD1
size: once
length: 16
V: TRBV7-9
J: TRBJ2-6
DNA: TGTGCCAGCAGCAGGACAGGGTGGAGTGGGGCCAACGTCCTGACTTTC
CDR3: CASSRTGWSGANVLTF

D: NA
size: NA
length: 13
V: TRBV28
J: TRBJ1-2
DNA: TGTGCCAGCAGGTTGGACAGTAACTATGGCTACACCTTC
CDR3: CASRLDSNYGYTF

D: NA
size: NA
length: 15
V: TRBV6-5
J: TRBJ1-1
DNA: TGTGCCAGCAGTCATCCCCCAGGGATCGACACTGAAGCTTTCTTT
CDR3: CASSHPPGIDTEAFF

D: NA
size: NA
length: 13
V: TRBV29-1
J: TRBJ1-3
DNA: TGCAGCGTTTCAACAGGGTCTGGAAACACCATATATTTT
CDR3: CSVSTGSGNTIYF

D: NA
size: NA
length: 11
V: TRBV4-3
J: TRBJ2-3
DNA: TGCGCCAGCAGCCAGGGAGGAGCGCAGTATTTT
CDR3: CASSQGGAQYF

D: TRBD2
size: NA
length: 15
V: TRBV7-3
J: TRBJ2-1
DNA: TGTGCCAGCAGCTTTGACCGGGGGGGTTACAATGAGCAGTTCTTC
CDR3: CASSFDRGGYNEQFF

D: NA
size: NA
length: 12
V: TRBV12-5
J: TRBJ1-1
DNA: TGTGCTAGTGGCCCGACTCGCACTGAAGCTTTCTTT
CDR3: CASGPTRTEAFF

D: NA
size: NA
length: 14
V: TRBV6-5
J: TRBJ2-1
DNA: TGTGCCAGCAGTTACTCGGCTCACTACAATGAGCAGTTCTTC
CDR3: CASSYSAHYNEQFF

D: TRBD2
size: once
length: 16
V: TRBV7-9
J: TRBJ2-3
DNA: TGTGCCAGCAGCCAGCCCCGGGAGGGGCGAACAGATACGCAGTATTTT
CDR3: CASSQPREGRTDTQYF

D: NA
size: NA
length: 17
V: TRBV9
J: TRBJ1-2
DNA: TGTGCCAGCAGTAGTAGAGAGCGGGGGCTGAAGAACTATGGCTACACCTTC
CDR3: CASSSRERGLKNYGYTF